The 27 T cell receptor beta chains below were found in one sample sequenced in a study of blood T cell repertoires in COVID-19. The method was immunoSEQ multiplex PCR; TCRdb's version includes in-frame clones alone and lacks a portion of them. The data show about 37,000 clones, approximately 84% seen once. The sequenced sample consisted of peripheral blood. The receptor set was obtained from a man aged 70-80 years with COVID-19, enrolled during active disease.

V is TRBV5-1 and J is TRBJ2-7, with 8 nucleotides matching TRBD2. The CDR3 spans 16 residues. J lost 2 bases, V lost 1 base, and 8 bases had no gene match. Germline V gives CDR1 SGHRS, CDR2 YFSETQ. As DNA, the CDR3 is TGCGCCAGCAGCTTGAAAACTAGCGGCCCGACCTACGAGCAGTACTTC. It codes for CASSLKTSGPTYEQYF.

V and J are TRBV5-1 and TRBJ1-1; D unclear. The CDR3 loop spans 15 amino acids. CDR1 is SGHRS, CDR2 YFSETQ, per germline. V dropped 0 bases and J dropped 3 bases, with 12 bases sitting between them. The CDR3 sequence: CASSLGAGKDTEAFF. In DNA, the CDR3 is TGCGCCAGCAGCTTGGGAGCGGGGAAGGACACTGAAGCTTTCTTT.

The chain couples TRBV4-1 to TRBJ1-4, with TRBD1 matching 7 bases. The germline gives CDR1 MGHRA, CDR2 YSYEKL. V lost 4 bases to trimming and J lost 4 bases; unmatched junction nucleotides: 3. CDR3 length: 14 residues. The CDR3 coding sequence is TGCGCCAGCAGCCCCGGGACAGTTAATGAAAAACTGTTTTTT. Its protein product is CASSPGTVNEKLFF.

The V and J genes are TRBV19 and TRBJ1-1, with D maybe TRBD1 (5 bases). This CDR3 spans 13 amino acids. Germline V gene data show CDR1 as LNHDA and CDR2 as SQIVND (reference sequence). The V end lost 7 bases, the J end lost 6 bases, and 15 bases lay between the germline ends. The CDR3 is CASKRGDSPEAFF. CDR3 nucleotides: TGTGCCAGTAAACGCGGGGACTCGCCTGAAGCTTTCTTT.

V usage is TRBV6-4 and J usage is TRBJ2-2; D is undetermined. Trimming took off 5 bases at V and 4 bases at J, with 11 bases between the two ends. The germline V gene has CDR1 MRHNA and CDR2 SNTAGT. This CDR3 has 14 amino acids. The CDR3 spells CASSPRPGTGELFF. The CDR3 DNA sequence: TGTGCCAGCAGTCCCAGACCGGGCACCGGGGAGCTGTTTTTT.

The chain links TRBV13 to TRBJ1-5, with a tentative D call TRBD1 (6 bases). The CDR3 extends over 12 amino acids. Germline V gene lookup returns CDR1 PRHDT and CDR2 FYEKMQ (reference sequence). Trimming shortened V by 5 bases and J by 4 bases, and 6 bases separated the two germline ends. Here the CDR3 reads CASSTGNQPQHF. DNA of the CDR3: TGTGCCAGCAGCACAGGGAATCAGCCCCAGCATTTT.

The chain recombines TRBV5-8 with TRBJ2-1, with 12 bases that match TRBD2. The germline CDR1 and CDR2 sequences are SGHTS and YDEGEE. This CDR3 spans 15 amino acids. With 4 bases clipped from V and 7 bases from J, the junction kept 6 bases outside the gene matches. The CDR3 is CASSRLAGGSNEQFF. The CDR3, as DNA: TGTGCCAGCAGCCGGCTAGCGGGAGGGTCAAATGAGCAGTTCTTC.

The rearrangement joins TRBV4-2 to TRBJ2-2; the match to TRBD1 covers 7 bases. CDR1 and CDR2 (germline): LGHNA, YNFKEQ. V trimming: 8 bases; J trimming: 3 bases; junction bases outside the gene matches: 9. The CDR3 is 15 amino acids. The CDR3 reads CASQGPDRDTGELFF. CDR3 coding DNA: TGTGCCAGCCAGGGCCCTGACAGGGACACCGGGGAGCTGTTTTTT.

The chain employs TRBV28 and TRBJ1-5, with no clear D. The CDR3 extends over 15 amino acids. From germline, CDR1 is MDHEN and CDR2 SYDVKM. The V and J ends lost 4 bases and 2 bases respectively, with 12 bases between them. In DNA, the CDR3 is TGTGCCAGCAGTTCCCCCTGGCCCCGCAATCAGCCCCAGCATTTT. Translated: CASSSPWPRNQPQHF.

The CDR3 loop reads CASSRDFSYEQYF. The CDR3 DNA sequence: TGTGCCAGTAGTCGAGATTTTTCCTACGAGCAGTACTTC. The chain joins TRBV19 to TRBJ2-7; D unresolved. V was pared by 5 bases and J by 1 base, with 9 bases between. The length of the CDR3 is 13 residues. Germline-derived CDR1 and CDR2 are LNHDA and SQIVND (reference sequence).

This clone was detected a few times. J is TRBJ2-1 and V is TRBV28; 11 positions match TRBD2. Germline trimming cut 6 bases from V and 1 base from J; bases unmatched to any gene: 11. CDR3 length equals 18 residues. Germline V gives CDR1 MDHEN, CDR2 SYDVKM. The DNA of the CDR3 is TGTGCCAGCAGACTAGCGGGAGATCGGGTATGGTCCTACAATGAGCAGTTCTTC. Translated, it gives CASRLAGDRVWSYNEQFF.

The rearrangement links TRBV19 to TRBJ2-5; 9 nucleotides agree with TRBD1. The CDR3 consists of 15 residues. Trimming cost V 2 bases and J 5 bases; bases outside gene matches: 6. Germline V gene lookup returns CDR1 LNHDA and CDR2 SQIVND (reference sequence). The CDR3 coding sequence is TGTGCCAGTAGTATAACGGGACAGGGTTTTGAGACCCAGTACTTC. Amino acid sequence: CASSITGQGFETQYF.

This chain links TRBV28 with TRBJ1-2; 8 bases align to TRBD1. Germline V gene sequence: CDR1 MDHEN, CDR2 SYDVKM. The CDR3 runs 14 residues. V lost 7 bases, J lost 2 bases, and 6 bases stayed unmatched. Written as DNA, the CDR3 is TGTGCCAGCACCCTGACAGGGGCCAACTATGGCTACACCTTC. This encodes CASTLTGANYGYTF.

The rearrangement uses TRBV19 and TRBJ2-7, with 8 bases that match TRBD1. The CDR3 is 14 residues long. Germline values: CDR1 LNHDA, CDR2 SQIVND (reference sequence). The junction had 7 bases not matched to a gene; V was cut back by 7 bases and J by 2 bases. The chain's CDR3 is CASNSGTGTYEQYF. CDR3 in DNA: TGTGCCAGTAACTCCGGGACAGGCACCTACGAGCAGTACTTC.

The rearrangement joins TRBV5-8 to TRBJ1-5; D gene ambiguous. CDR3 length: 12 residues. Germline lookup yields CDR1 SGHTS and CDR2 YDEGEE. The V end lost 5 bases, the J end lost 7 bases, and 10 bases lay between the germline ends. The CDR3 bases are TGTGCCAGCAGGAGGGAGGCCCAGCCCCAGCATTTT. Translated, it gives CASRREAQPQHF.

The chain uses TRBV7-9 and TRBJ2-5; 9 nucleotides agree with TRBD1. The CDR3 has 15 residues. The V gene end was trimmed by 2 bases and the J gene end by 4 bases; junction bases not matched to a gene: 5. Per the germline V gene, CDR1 is SEHNR and CDR2 is FQNEAQ (reference sequence). This CDR3 reads CASSLRQGGGETQYF. In DNA, the CDR3 is TGTGCCAGCAGCTTACGACAGGGGGGTGGAGAGACCCAGTACTTC.

There are a few counts of this clone. The V gene is TRBV2, the J gene TRBJ2-1, with D perhaps matching TRBD2 (7 bases). The CDR3 runs to 14 residues. Trimming shortened V by 7 bases and J by 5 bases, and 15 bases separated the two germline ends. The germline V gene encodes CDR1 SNHLY and CDR2 FYNNEI. CDR3 sequence (DNA): TGTGCCAGCATTGGGGGGGGCCAAGACAATGAGCAGTTCTTC. Amino acid sequence: CASIGGGQDNEQFF. Using reference TRBV2 and TRBJ2-1 for the parts outside the CDR3, the full variable domain is EPEVTQTPSHQVTQMGQEVILRCVPISNHLYFYWYRQILGQKVEFLVSFYNNEISEKSEIFDDQFSVERPDGSNFTLKIRSTKLEDSAMYFCASIGGGQDNEQFFGPGTRLTVL.

The genes are TRBV27 and TRBJ1-3; D not certain. Germline V CDR1 and CDR2: MNHEY, SMNVEV (reference sequence). V lost 6 bases to trimming and J lost 3 bases, with 9 bases between them. CDR3 size: 13 residues. The DNA for the CDR3 is TGTGCCAGCAGACCAAGCGGTGGAAACACCATATATTTT. Its translation: CASRPSGGNTIYF.

In nucleotides, the CDR3 is TGCGCCAGCAGCCGAGAAGGACTTCTCAATGAGCAGTTCTTC. Amino acid sequence: CASSREGLLNEQFF. The genes are TRBV10-1 and TRBJ2-1; possible D gene TRBD2, 5 bases. Trimming cost V 6 bases and J 6 bases, with 15 bases left between them. This CDR3 spans 14 amino acids. Germline-derived CDR1 and CDR2 are WNHNN and SYGVQD (reference sequence).

This sequence joins TRBV6-2 or TRBV6-3 and TRBJ2-1; 13 bases match TRBD2. CDR1 and CDR2 (germline): MNHEY, SVGEGT. The CDR3 runs 14 residues. V trimming: 4 bases; J trimming: 15 bases; junction bases outside the gene matches: 9. CDR3 DNA: TGTGCCAGCAGTTCCCCAGGACTAGCGGGGGTTCGGTTCTTC. Encoded protein: CASSSPGLAGVRFF.

The CDR3 DNA reads as TGTGCCACCAGTGACTCGGGACAGGGCGGATCGGAGACCCAGTACTTC. It codes for CATSDSGQGGSETQYF. This sequence joins TRBV24-1 and TRBJ2-5; 9 bases align to TRBD1. CDR1 is KGHDR, CDR2 SFDVKD, per germline. The CDR3 covers 16 residues. V gave up 4 bases and J gave up 5 bases; unmatched junction bases: 10.

The gene calls are TRBV7-3 and TRBJ2-1, with 7 bases fitting TRBD2. Germline loops: CDR1 SGHTA, CDR2 FQGTGA. V gave up 2 bases and J gave up 8 bases; unmatched junction bases: 0. CDR3 size: 12 residues. Here the CDR3 DNA reads TGTGCCAGCAGCTTAGGGGGGGATGAGCAGTTCTTC. Protein sequence: CASSLGGDEQFF.

The rearrangement uses TRBV29-1 and TRBJ2-7; a possible D gene is TRBD1 (6 bases). This CDR3 spans 11 amino acids. V gave up 6 bases and J gave up 4 bases, with 10 bases separating them. CDR1 and CDR2 (germline): SQVTM, ANQGSEA. Here the CDR3 DNA reads TGCAGCGTGTTCAGGGGTTACGAGCAGTACTTC. It translates to CSVFRGYEQYF.

This clone ranks as large. The rearrangement joins TRBV27 to TRBJ1-6; D is undetermined. The CDR3 loop spans 14 amino acids. The germline V gene encodes CDR1 MNHEY and CDR2 SMNVEV (reference sequence). V was pared by 1 base and J by 5 bases, with 6 bases between. The CDR3 bases are TGTGCCAGCAGTTTATACCGGGATAATTCACCCCTCCACTTT. Residues: CASSLYRDNSPLHF.

The rearrangement links TRBV21-1 to TRBJ1-1; the DNA was not used to check the table's D call, TRBD1. TRBV21-1 is a pseudogene. This CDR3 comprises 17 residues. The CDR3 DNA is TGTGCCAGCAGCCCTCGGACAGGGAGTACGAGGAACACTGAAGCTTTCTTT. As protein: CASSPRTGSTRNTEAFF.

This sequence joins TRBV5-8 and TRBJ1-5; maybe TRBD1 (5 bases). This CDR3 has 16 amino acids. V lost 0 bases, J lost 6 bases, and 16 bases lay in between. CDR1 and CDR2 (germline): SGHTS, YDEGEE. CDR3 nucleotides: TGTGCCAGCAGCTTGGTGGGAGGGGCGGCAGGTCAGCCCCAGCATTTT. Its translation is CASSLVGGAAGQPQHF.

This chain uses TRBV10-3 with TRBJ1-5; weak D call: TRBD1 (6 bases). From germline, CDR1 is ENHRY and CDR2 SYGVKD. Trimming stripped 8 bases from V and 5 bases from J, with 10 bases between. The CDR3 runs 12 residues. DNA of the CDR3: TGTGCCATCCGGGACACCGATCAGCCCCAGCATTTT. Translating it yields CAIRDTDQPQHF.